This T cell receptor (beta chain) is from a study of blood T cell repertoires in COVID-19. There are 15 residues in the CDR3. Germline V gene lookup returns CDR1 LGHNA and CDR2 YNFKEQ. V lost 0 bases to trimming and J lost 2 bases, with 10 bases between them. This table comes from immunoSEQ multiplex PCR, and its TCRdb copy is limited to in-frame clones, with some not included. The data contain under 200,000 clones, over 65% of them seen just once; the ten biggest clones take up roughly 8.3%. The chain is built from TRBV4-2 and TRBJ2-5; perhaps TRBD2 as D (6 bases). This TCR derives from a man between 60 and 70 years old with acute or convalescent COVID-19. The sample consisted of peripheral blood. The CDR3 nucleotides are TGTGCCAGCAGCCAAGAAGGGGCGGGGCAAGAGACCCAGTACTTC. It translates to CASSQEGAGQETQYF.